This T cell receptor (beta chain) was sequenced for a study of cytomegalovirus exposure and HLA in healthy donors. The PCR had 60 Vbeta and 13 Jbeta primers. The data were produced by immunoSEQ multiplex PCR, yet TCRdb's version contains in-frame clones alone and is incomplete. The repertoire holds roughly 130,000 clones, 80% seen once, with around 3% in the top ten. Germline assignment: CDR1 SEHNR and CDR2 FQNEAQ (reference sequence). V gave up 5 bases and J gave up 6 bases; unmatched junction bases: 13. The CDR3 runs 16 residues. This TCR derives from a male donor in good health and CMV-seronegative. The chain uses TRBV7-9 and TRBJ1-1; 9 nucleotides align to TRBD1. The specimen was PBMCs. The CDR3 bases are TGTGCCAGCAGCCCAGGCCCGACAGGGGGATTCGCTGAAGCTTTCTTT. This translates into CASSPGPTGGFAEAFF.